This TCR beta chain was documented in a study of shared clonotypes between healthy human individuals. Whole-study context: The cohort comprised a couple of women and a few men. Their ages spanned 18 to 49 years. General study findings and limits: Clonotype sharing across four donors was observed for around 5.1% of naive CD4 clonotypes.

Generated by immunoSEQ multiplex PCR, the TCRdb table keeps only in-frame clones and is missing some. The repertoire consists of 2 million to 2.5 million clones, with over 85% occurring once and the leading ten covering around 0.4%. The CDR3 runs 14 residues. V was cut by 2 bases and J by 0 bases, with 7 bases left in between. Germline V lookup: CDR1 SGHTA, CDR2 FQGTGA. Worth noting for this clone: Its antigen remains unidentified. This CDR3 is also generated by other DNA sequences in the sample.

This TCR was recovered from a young man in good health. Some clones in this sample may be carry-over from other donors' samples. Sequenced material: naive CD4+ T cells from PBMCs. Regarding subset: CD45RA+ positively selected. The genes are TRBV7-3 and TRBJ1-1, with a weak D call TRBD1 (5 bases). CDR3 region: CASSLRGLNTEAFF. CDR3 DNA sequence: TGTGCCAGCAGCTTACGGGGGTTGAACACTGAAGCTTTCTTT.